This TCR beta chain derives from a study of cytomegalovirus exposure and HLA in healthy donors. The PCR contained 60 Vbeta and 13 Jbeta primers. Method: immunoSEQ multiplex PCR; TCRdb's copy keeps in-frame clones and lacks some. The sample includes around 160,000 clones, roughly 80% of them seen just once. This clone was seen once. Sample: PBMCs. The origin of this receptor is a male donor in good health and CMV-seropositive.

Here the CDR3 reads CASSLVGNTGELFF. CDR3 DNA sequence: TGTGCCAGCAGCTTAGTCGGGAACACCGGGGAGCTGTTTTTT. The chain is built from TRBV7-9 and TRBJ2-2; the D is unclear. The CDR3 is made up of 14 amino acids. V was cut by 1 base and J by 1 base, with 4 bases left in between. In germline, CDR1 is SEHNR, CDR2 FQNEAQ (reference sequence). Using reference TRBV7-9 and TRBJ2-2 for the parts outside the CDR3, the full variable domain is DTGVSQNPRHKITKRGQNVTFRCDPISEHNRLYWYRQTLGQGPEFLTYFQNEAQLEKSRLLSDRFSAERPKGSFSTLEIQRTEQGDSAMYLCASSLVGNTGELFFGEGSRLTVL.